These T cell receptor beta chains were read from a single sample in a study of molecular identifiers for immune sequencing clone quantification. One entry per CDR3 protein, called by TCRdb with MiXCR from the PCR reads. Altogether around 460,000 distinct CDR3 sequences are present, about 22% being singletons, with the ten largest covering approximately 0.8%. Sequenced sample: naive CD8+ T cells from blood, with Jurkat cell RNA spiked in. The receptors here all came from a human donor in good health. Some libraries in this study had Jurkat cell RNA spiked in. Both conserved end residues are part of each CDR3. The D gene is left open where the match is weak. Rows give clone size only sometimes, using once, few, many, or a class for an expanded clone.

TGCGCCAGCAGCCAATATACAGGGGGCAATCAGCCCCAGCATTTT,CASSQYTGGNQPQHF,TRBD1,TRBV4-3,TRBJ1-5,few
TGTGCCACCAGTGATTTCAATAGGGGGCCCGGGGAGCTGTTTTTT,CATSDFNRGPGELFF,TRBD1,TRBV24-1,TRBJ2-2,few
TGCAGTGCCCCCCCCCCCACAGGGTACGCCTACGAGCAGTACTTC,CSAPPPTGYAYEQYF,NA,TRBV20-1,TRBJ2-7,NA
TGTGCCAGCGCGTCAGGGGTTATTCAGCCCCAGCATTTT,CASASGVIQPQHF,NA,TRBV6-6,TRBJ1-5,many
TGCAGCGCAACAGCTATGAACACTGAAGCTTTCTTT,CSATAMNTEAFF,NA,TRBV29-1,TRBJ1-1,many
TGTGCCAGCAGCTTAGGAGGGCCGGACTACGAGCAGTACTTC,CASSLGGPDYEQYF,NA,TRBV7-9,TRBJ2-7,many
TGTGCCAGTAGTATAGAACCCCCCACAGGGTTGGGCAATCAGCCCCAGCATTTT,CASSIEPPTGLGNQPQHF,NA,TRBV19,TRBJ1-5,NA
TGTGCCAGCAGCGTAGGACTTCCAGAGACTGAAGCTTTCTTT,CASSVGLPETEAFF,NA,TRBV9,TRBJ1-1,NA
TGTGCCAGCAGCTTAGCGCAGGAAACCCTCTATAATTCACCCCTCCACTTT,CASSLAQETLYNSPLHF,NA,TRBV7-8,TRBJ1-6,few
TGTGCCAGCAGCTTGTACAGGTCTCTTGACGGGGAGCTGTTTTTT,CASSLYRSLDGELFF,NA,TRBV7-9,TRBJ2-2,NA
TGTGCCAGCAGGGGGAGCGGGGCCCCCACAGATACGCAGTATTTT,CASRGSGAPTDTQYF,TRBD2,TRBV2,TRBJ2-3,NA
TGTGCCTGGAGATGGGCAGGGCCGGAGGGAGCTTTCTTT,CAWRWAGPEGAFF,NA,TRBV30,TRBJ1-1,many
TGTGCCAGCAGTTTGGGACAGAATAACTTGAACACTGAAGCTTTCTTT,CASSLGQNNLNTEAFF,TRBD1,TRBV12-3/TRBV12-4,TRBJ1-1,many
TGTGCCAGCAGTTTGACAGGATATACTGAAGCTTTCTTT,CASSLTGYTEAFF,NA,TRBV28,TRBJ1-1,many
TGCAGTGCTAGCGGACCCATCGGAGGGGATGAAAAACTGTTTTTT,CSASGPIGGDEKLFF,NA,TRBV20-1,TRBJ1-4,NA